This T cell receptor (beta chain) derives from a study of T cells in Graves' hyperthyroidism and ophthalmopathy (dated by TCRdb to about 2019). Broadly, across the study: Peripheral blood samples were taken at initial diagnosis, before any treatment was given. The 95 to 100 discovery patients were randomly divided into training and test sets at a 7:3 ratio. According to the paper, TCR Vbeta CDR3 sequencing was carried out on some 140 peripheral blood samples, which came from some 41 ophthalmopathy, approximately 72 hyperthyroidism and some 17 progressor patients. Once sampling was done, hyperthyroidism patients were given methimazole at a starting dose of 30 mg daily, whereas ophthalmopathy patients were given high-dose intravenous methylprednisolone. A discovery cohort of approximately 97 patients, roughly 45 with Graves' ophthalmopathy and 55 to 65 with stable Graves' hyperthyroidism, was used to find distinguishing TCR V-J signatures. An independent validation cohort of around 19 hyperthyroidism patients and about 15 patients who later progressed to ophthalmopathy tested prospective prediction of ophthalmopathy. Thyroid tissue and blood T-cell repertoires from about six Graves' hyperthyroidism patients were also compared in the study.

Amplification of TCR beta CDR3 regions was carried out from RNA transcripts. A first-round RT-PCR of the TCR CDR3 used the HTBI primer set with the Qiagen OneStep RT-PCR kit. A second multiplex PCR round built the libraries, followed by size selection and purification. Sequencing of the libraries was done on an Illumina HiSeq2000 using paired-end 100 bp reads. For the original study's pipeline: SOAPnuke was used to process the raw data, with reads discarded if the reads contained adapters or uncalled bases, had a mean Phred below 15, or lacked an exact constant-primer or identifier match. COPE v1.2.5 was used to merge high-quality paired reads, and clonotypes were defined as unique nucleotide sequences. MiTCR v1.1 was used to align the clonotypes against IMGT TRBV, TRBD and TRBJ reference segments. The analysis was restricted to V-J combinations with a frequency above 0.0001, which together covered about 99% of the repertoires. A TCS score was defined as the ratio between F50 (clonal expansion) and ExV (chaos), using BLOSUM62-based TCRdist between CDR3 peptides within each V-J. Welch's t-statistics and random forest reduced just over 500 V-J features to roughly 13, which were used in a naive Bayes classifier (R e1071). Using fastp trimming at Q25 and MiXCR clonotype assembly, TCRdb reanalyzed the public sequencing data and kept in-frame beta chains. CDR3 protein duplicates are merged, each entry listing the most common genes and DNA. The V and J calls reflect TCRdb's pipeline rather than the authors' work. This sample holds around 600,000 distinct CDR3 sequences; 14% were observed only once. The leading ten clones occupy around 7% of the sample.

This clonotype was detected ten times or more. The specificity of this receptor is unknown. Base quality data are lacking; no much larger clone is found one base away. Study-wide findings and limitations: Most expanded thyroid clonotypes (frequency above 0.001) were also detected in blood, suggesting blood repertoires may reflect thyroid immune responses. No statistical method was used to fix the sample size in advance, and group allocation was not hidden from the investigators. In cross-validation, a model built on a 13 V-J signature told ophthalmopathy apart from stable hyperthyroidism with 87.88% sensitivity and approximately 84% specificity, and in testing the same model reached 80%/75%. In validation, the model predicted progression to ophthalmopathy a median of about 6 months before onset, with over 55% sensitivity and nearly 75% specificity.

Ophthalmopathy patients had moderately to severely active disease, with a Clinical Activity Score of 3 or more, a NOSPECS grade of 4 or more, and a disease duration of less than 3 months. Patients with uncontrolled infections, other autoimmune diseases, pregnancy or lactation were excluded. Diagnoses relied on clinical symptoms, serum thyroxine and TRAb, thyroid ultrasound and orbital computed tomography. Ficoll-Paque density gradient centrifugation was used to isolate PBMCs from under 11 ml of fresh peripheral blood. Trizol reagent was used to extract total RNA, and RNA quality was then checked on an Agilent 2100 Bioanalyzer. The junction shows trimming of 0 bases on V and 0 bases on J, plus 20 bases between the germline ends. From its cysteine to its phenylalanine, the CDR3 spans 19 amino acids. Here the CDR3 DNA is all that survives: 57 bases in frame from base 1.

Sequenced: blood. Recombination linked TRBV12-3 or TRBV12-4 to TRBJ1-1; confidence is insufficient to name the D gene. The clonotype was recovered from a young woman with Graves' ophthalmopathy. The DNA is TGTGCCAGCAGTTTAGCTGCGGATTCGGGAGGACGGATGAACACTGAAGCTTTCTTT. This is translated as CASSLAADSGGRMNTEAFF.